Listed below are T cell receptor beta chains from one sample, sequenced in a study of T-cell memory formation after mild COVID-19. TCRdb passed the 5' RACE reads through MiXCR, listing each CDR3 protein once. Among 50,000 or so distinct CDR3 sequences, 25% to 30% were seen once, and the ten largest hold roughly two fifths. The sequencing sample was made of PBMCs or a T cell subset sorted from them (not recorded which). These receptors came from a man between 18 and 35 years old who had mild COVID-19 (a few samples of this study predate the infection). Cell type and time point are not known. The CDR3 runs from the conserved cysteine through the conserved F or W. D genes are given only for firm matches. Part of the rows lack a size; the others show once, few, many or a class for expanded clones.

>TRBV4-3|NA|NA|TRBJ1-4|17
CASSQENVGTLGEKLFF
TGCGCCAGCAGCCAAGAGAATGTGGGGACCCTGGGGGAAAAACTGTTTTTT
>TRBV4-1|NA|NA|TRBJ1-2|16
CASSPVAGGSGSLDTF
NA
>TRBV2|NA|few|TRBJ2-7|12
CASRDRQYEQYF
TGTGCCAGCAGGGACAGACAGTACGAGCAGTACTTC
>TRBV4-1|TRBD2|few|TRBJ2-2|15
CASSQSGGYTGELFF
TGCGCCAGCAGCCAGTCCGGGGGGTACACCGGGGAGCTGTTTTTT
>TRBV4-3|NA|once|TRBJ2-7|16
CASSKTIAGTSTEQYF
TGCGCCAGCAGCAAGACTATCGCCGGGACCTCAACCGAGCAGTACTTC
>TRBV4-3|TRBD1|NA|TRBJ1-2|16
CASSQEQGLRYYGYTF
TGCGCCAGCAGCCAAGAACAGGGGCTTCGGTACTATGGCTACACCTTC
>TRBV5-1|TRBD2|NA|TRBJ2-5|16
CASSTVSGGNQETQYF
TGCGCCAGCAGCACCGTCAGCGGGGGGAACCAAGAGACCCAGTACTTC
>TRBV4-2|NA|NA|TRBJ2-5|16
CASSQDDGGPGETQYF
TGTGCCAGCAGCCAAGATGACGGGGGGCCGGGTGAGACCCAGTACTTC
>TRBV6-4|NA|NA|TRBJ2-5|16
CASSHVEGANQETQYF
TGTGCCAGCAGTCACGTGGAGGGGGCTAATCAAGAGACCCAGTACTTC
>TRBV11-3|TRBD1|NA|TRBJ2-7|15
CASSDRDRDPYEQYF
TGTGCCAGCAGCGACCGGGACAGGGACCCCTACGAGCAGTACTTC
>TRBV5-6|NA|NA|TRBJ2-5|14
CASSAEEEWETQYF
TGTGCCAGCAGCGCAGAGGAAGAGTGGGAGACCCAGTACTTC
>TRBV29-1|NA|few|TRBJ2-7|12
CSVEWTDYEQYF
TGCAGCGTTGAGTGGACGGACTACGAGCAGTACTTC
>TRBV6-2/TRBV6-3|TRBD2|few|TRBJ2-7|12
CASRDYYYEQYF
TGTGCCAGCCGGGACTATTACTACGAGCAGTACTTC
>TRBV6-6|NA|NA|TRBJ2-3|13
CASSWGGPDTQYF
TGTGCCAGCAGTTGGGGGGGCCCAGATACGCAGTATTTT
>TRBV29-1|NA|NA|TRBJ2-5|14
CSVEGSWGSETQYF
TGCAGCGTTGAAGGAAGCTGGGGATCAGAGACCCAGTACTTC
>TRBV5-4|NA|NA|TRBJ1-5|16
CASSHPRGFRNQPQHF
TGTGCCAGCAGCCATCCTCGGGGGTTTCGCAATCAGCCCCAGCATTTT
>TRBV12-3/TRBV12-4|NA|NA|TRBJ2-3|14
CASSRETGTDTQYF
TGTGCCAGCAGCCGGGAAACTGGCACAGATACGCAGTATTTT
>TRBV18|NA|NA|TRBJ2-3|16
CASSPWEGGTTDTQYF
TGTGCCAGCTCACCATGGGAAGGGGGAACCACAGATACGCAGTATTTT
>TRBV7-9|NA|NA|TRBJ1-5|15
CASSPAGRGNQPQHF
TGTGCCAGCAGCCCCGCTGGGCGAGGCAATCAGCCCCAGCATTTT
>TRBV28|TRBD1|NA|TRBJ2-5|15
CASSLGTGGVETQYF
TGTGCCAGCAGTTTAGGGACAGGGGGTGTAGAGACCCAGTACTTC
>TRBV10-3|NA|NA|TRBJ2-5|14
CAISTSRWEETQYF
TGTGCCATCAGTACCTCCAGGTGGGAGGAGACCCAGTACTTC
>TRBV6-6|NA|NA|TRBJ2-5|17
CASSYSLAVDGQETQYF
TGTGCCAGCAGTTACTCGTTGGCCGTGGATGGCCAAGAGACCCAGTACTTC
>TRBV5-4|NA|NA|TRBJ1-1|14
CASMGEGLNTEAFF
TGTGCCAGCATGGGGGAGGGCTTGAACACTGAAGCTTTCTTT
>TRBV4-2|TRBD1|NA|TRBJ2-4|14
CASSQDGDRNIQYF
TGTGCCAGCAGCCAAGATGGGGACAGAAACATTCAGTACTTC
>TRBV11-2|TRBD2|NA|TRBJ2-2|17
CASSSTLWRGGTGELFF
TGTGCCAGCAGCTCGACCTTGTGGCGGGGGGGAACCGGGGAGCTGTTTTTT
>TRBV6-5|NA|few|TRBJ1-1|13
CASSHRPNTEAFF
TGTGCCAGCAGTCACCGACCTAACACTGAAGCTTTCTTT
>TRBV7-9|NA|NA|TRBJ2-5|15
CASSQTRRGQETQYF
TGTGCCAGCAGCCAGACCCGGAGGGGTCAAGAGACCCAGTACTTC